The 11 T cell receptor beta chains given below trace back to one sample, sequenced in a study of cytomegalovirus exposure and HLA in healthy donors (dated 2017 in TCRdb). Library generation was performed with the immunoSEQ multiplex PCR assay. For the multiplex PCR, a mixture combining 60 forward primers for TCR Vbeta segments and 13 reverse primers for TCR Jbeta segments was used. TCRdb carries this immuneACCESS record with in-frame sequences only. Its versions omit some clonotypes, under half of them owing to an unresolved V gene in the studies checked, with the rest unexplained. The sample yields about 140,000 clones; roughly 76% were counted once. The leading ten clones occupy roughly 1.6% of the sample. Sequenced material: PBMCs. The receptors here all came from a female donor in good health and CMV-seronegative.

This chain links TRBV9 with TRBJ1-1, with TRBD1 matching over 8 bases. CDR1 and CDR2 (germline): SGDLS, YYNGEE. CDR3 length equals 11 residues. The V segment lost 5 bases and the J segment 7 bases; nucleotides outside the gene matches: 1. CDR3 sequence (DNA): TGTGCCAGCAGGACAGGGGATGAAGCTTTCTTT. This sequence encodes CASRTGDEAFF.

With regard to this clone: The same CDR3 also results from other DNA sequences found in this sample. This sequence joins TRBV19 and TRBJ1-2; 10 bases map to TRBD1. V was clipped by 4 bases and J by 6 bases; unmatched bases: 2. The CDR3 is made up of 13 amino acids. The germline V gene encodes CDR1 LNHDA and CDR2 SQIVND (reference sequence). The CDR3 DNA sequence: TGTGCCAGTAGTAGGGGACAGGGGAATGGCTACACCTTC. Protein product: CASSRGQGNGYTF.

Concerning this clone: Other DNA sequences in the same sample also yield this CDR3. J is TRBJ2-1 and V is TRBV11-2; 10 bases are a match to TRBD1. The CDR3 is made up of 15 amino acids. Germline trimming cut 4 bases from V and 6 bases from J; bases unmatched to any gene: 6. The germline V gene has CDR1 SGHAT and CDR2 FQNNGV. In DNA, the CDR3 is TGTGCCAGCAGCTCGACAGGGGGCGCGGGCAATGAGCAGTTCTTC. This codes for CASSSTGGAGNEQFF. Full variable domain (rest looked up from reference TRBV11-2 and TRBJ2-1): EAGVAQSPRYKIIEKRQSVAFWCNPISGHATLYWYQQILGQGPKLLIQFQNNGVVDDSQLPKDRFSAERLKGVDSTLKIQPAKLEDSAVYLCASSSTGGAGNEQFFGPGTRLTVL.

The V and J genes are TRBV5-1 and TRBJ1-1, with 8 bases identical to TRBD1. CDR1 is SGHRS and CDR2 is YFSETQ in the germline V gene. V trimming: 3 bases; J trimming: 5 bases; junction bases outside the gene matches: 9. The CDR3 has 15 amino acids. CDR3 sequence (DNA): TGCGCCAGCAGCTCGCGTGATACAGGGGGTACTGAAGCTTTCTTT. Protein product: CASSSRDTGGTEAFF.

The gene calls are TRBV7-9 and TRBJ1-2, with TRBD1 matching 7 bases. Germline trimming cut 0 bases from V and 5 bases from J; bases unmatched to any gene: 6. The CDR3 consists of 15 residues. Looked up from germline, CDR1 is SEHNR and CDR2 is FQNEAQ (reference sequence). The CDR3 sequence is CASSLARDRKYGYTF. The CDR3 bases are TGTGCCAGCAGCTTAGCGCGGGACAGAAAATATGGCTACACCTTC.

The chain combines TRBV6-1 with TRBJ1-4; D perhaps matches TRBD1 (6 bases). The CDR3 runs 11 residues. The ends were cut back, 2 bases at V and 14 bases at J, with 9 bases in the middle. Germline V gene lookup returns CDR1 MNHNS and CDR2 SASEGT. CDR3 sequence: CASSELQGLFF. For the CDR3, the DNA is TGTGCCAGCAGTGAATTACAGGGCCTGTTTTTT.

DNA for the CDR3: TGTGCCAGCAGTGAAATCTGGGACAGGGGGTGTGGCTACACCTTC. Translating gives CASSEIWDRGCGYTF. This chain uses TRBV6-1 with TRBJ1-2, with TRBD1 identical over 11 bases. The germline CDR1 and CDR2 sequences are MNHNS and SASEGT. The CDR3 has 15 residues. Germline trimming cut 2 bases from V and 7 bases from J; bases unmatched to any gene: 6.

The CDR3 sequence is CASSVDPGQGVKETQYF. The CDR3 DNA is TGTGCCAGCAGCGTGGATCCGGGACAGGGGGTAAAAGAGACCCAGTACTTC. This chain uses TRBV9 with TRBJ2-5, with 11 nucleotides matching TRBD1. V gave up 2 bases and J gave up 3 bases; unmatched junction bases: 9. CDR3 length: 17 residues. Germline V gene data show CDR1 as SGDLS and CDR2 as YYNGEE.

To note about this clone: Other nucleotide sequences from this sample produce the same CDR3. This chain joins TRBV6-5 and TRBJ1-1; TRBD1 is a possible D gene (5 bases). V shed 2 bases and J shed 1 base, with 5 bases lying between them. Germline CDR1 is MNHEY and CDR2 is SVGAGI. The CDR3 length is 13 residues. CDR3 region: CASSYRGNTEAFF. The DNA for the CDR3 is TGTGCCAGCAGTTACAGGGGGAACACTGAAGCTTTCTTT.

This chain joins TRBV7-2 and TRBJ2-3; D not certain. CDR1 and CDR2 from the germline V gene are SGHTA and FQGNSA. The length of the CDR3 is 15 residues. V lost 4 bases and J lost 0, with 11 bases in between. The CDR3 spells CASSSPTLSTDTQYF. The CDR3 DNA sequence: TGTGCCAGCAGCTCCCCCACACTAAGCACAGATACGCAGTATTTT. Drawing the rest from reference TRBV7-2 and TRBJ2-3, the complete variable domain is GAGVSQSPSNKVTEKGKDVELRCDPISGHTALYWYRQSLGQGLEFLIYFQGNSAPDKSGLPSDRFSAERTGGSVSTLTIQRTQQEDSAVYLCASSSPTLSTDTQYFGPGTRLTVL.

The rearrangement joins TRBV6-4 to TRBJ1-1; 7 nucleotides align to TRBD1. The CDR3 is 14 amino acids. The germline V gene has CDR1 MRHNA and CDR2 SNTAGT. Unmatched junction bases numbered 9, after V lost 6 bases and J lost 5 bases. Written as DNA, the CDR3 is TGTGCCAGCAGCTCGACAGGGATGGCTACTGAAGCTTTCTTT. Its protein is CASSSTGMATEAFF.